The rows below give T cell receptor beta chains drawn from one sample of a study of blood T cells in healthy people across ages. Each CDR3 protein gets one entry after TCRdb re-called the 5' RACE reads with MiXCR. The repertoire holds approximately 1,000,000 distinct CDR3 sequences, with roughly two fifths as singletons. The sample taken for sequencing was blood. All receptors come from a man younger than 35 in good health. Each CDR3 is given with its conserved first and last residue. The D gene is left open where the match is weak. Some rows mark clone size as missing; the rest say once, few, many or name a class of expanded clone.

v_call: TRBV7-8; d_call: -; clone_size: few; j_call: TRBJ2-2; cdr3_nt: TGTGCCAGCAGCTTAGTTGGGAACCGGGAGCTGTTTTTT; cdr3_aa: CASSLVGNRELFF
v_call: TRBV29-1; d_call: -; clone_size: many; j_call: TRBJ2-3; cdr3_nt: TGCAGCGTTGAACAGGGGAGCGGAGCAGATACGCAGTATTTT; cdr3_aa: CSVEQGSGADTQYF
v_call: TRBV20-1; d_call: -; clone_size: few; j_call: TRBJ2-3; cdr3_nt: TGCAGTGCTAGAGGGCGGGGCGTGGGCACAGATACGCAGTATTTT; cdr3_aa: CSARGRGVGTDTQYF
v_call: TRBV7-8; d_call: -; clone_size: -; j_call: TRBJ1-1; cdr3_nt: TGTGCCAGCAGCCTGATAGGGAACTTTAATCGTGGACGGAGAGAAGCTTTCTTT; cdr3_aa: CASSLIGNFNRGRREAFF
v_call: TRBV4-1; d_call: -; clone_size: few; j_call: TRBJ1-5; cdr3_nt: TGCGCCAGCAGCCGAGAAGGCGGGACACCTCAGCCCCAGCATTTT; cdr3_aa: CASSREGGTPQPQHF
v_call: TRBV15; d_call: -; clone_size: few; j_call: TRBJ1-2; cdr3_nt: TGTGCCACCAGCAGAGATCCCCGGGGGGCCAGGGGCTACACCTTC; cdr3_aa: CATSRDPRGARGYTF
v_call: TRBV6-6; d_call: -; clone_size: -; j_call: TRBJ2-2; cdr3_nt: TGTGCCAGCAGTTACCCCCGACAGGTCGCGAACACCGGGGAGCTGTTTTTT; cdr3_aa: CASSYPRQVANTGELFF
v_call: TRBV29-1; d_call: -; clone_size: -; j_call: TRBJ2-5; cdr3_nt: TGCAGCGTTGGTAGTGGGGAGACCCAGTACTTC; cdr3_aa: CSVGSGETQYF
v_call: TRBV29-1; d_call: -; clone_size: -; j_call: TRBJ1-2; cdr3_nt: TGCAGCGTTGAAGATGTGTGGCTGCTCACCTCGTCAGGGGGCTACACCTTC; cdr3_aa: CSVEDVWLLTSSGGYTF
v_call: TRBV5-1; d_call: -; clone_size: few; j_call: TRBJ1-2; cdr3_nt: TGCGCCAGCAGCTTGGGACAGGACAATTCTAACTATGGCTACACCTTC; cdr3_aa: CASSLGQDNSNYGYTF
v_call: TRBV9; d_call: TRBD1; clone_size: -; j_call: TRBJ1-2; cdr3_nt: TGTGCCAGCAGCGTAGGGAGGGGGACAGATAACTATGGCTACACCTTC; cdr3_aa: CASSVGRGTDNYGYTF
v_call: TRBV6-2/TRBV6-3; d_call: -; clone_size: few; j_call: TRBJ2-7; cdr3_nt: TGTGCCAGCAGTATTGGGTCCTACGAGCAGTACTTC; cdr3_aa: CASSIGSYEQYF
v_call: TRBV27; d_call: -; clone_size: few; j_call: TRBJ2-7; cdr3_nt: TGTGCCAGCAGTTTGGGGGGCAGGAACTACGAGCAGTACTTC; cdr3_aa: CASSLGGRNYEQYF
v_call: TRBV7-9; d_call: -; clone_size: -; j_call: TRBJ1-5; cdr3_nt: TGTGCCAGCAGCTTTAAGGATAGCAATCAGCCCCAGCATTTT; cdr3_aa: CASSFKDSNQPQHF
v_call: TRBV20-1; d_call: -; clone_size: few; j_call: TRBJ1-2; cdr3_nt: TGCAGTCCCGCAGGGGTTTCTAACTATGGCTACACCTTC; cdr3_aa: CSPAGVSNYGYTF
v_call: TRBV10-3; d_call: -; clone_size: -; j_call: TRBJ1-3; cdr3_nt: TGTGCCATCAGTGAGTCGGCGGGGGAAGCTGGAAACACCATATATTTT; cdr3_aa: CAISESAGEAGNTIYF
v_call: TRBV25-1; d_call: -; clone_size: -; j_call: TRBJ2-7; cdr3_nt: TGTGCCAGCCATGGGTTCAGCTCCTACGAGCAGTACTTC; cdr3_aa: CASHGFSSYEQYF
v_call: TRBV5-1; d_call: TRBD1; clone_size: -; j_call: TRBJ1-2; cdr3_nt: TGCGCCAGCAGCGTGCGTGGAGCAGGGGGTGGCTACACCTTC; cdr3_aa: CASSVRGAGGGYTF
v_call: TRBV12-3/TRBV12-4; d_call: -; clone_size: -; j_call: TRBJ2-1; cdr3_nt: TGTGCCAGCAGTCCCTCCGGTACTAGGGGGGAGCAGTTCTTC; cdr3_aa: CASSPSGTRGEQFF
v_call: TRBV4-1; d_call: TRBD1; clone_size: few; j_call: TRBJ2-1; cdr3_nt: TGCGCCAGCAGCCAAGATGGGGCAGGGGACAGCAATGAGCAGTTCTTC; cdr3_aa: CASSQDGAGDSNEQFF
v_call: TRBV4-3; d_call: TRBD1; clone_size: few; j_call: TRBJ1-2; cdr3_nt: TGCGCCAGCAGCCAGGGGACAGGGACTATCACCTATGGCTACACCTTC; cdr3_aa: CASSQGTGTITYGYTF
v_call: TRBV4-3; d_call: -; clone_size: -; j_call: TRBJ2-7; cdr3_nt: TGCGCCAGCAGCCAAGAAGAAGGGCCCCACGAGCAGTACTTC; cdr3_aa: CASSQEEGPHEQYF
v_call: TRBV6-1; d_call: TRBD1; clone_size: few; j_call: TRBJ1-6; cdr3_nt: TGTGCCAGCAGTGAAGTAAGGGACAGTCTCGGTAATTCACCCCTCCACTTT; cdr3_aa: CASSEVRDSLGNSPLHF
v_call: TRBV29-1; d_call: TRBD2; clone_size: many; j_call: TRBJ2-3; cdr3_nt: TGCAGCGTTGAAGAACGAGCGGGGATCCTTTCGGATACGCAGTATTTT; cdr3_aa: CSVEERAGILSDTQYF
v_call: TRBV2; d_call: -; clone_size: -; j_call: TRBJ1-2; cdr3_nt: TGTGCCACCACGGGCCGCATCTACACCTTC; cdr3_aa: CATTGRIYTF
v_call: TRBV7-9; d_call: TRBD1; clone_size: once; j_call: TRBJ1-1; cdr3_nt: TGTGCCAGCAGCTTAGACCGGGGACAGGGGGTGTCGAGGGGCACTGAAGCTTTCTTT; cdr3_aa: CASSLDRGQGVSRGTEAFF
v_call: TRBV20-1; d_call: TRBD2; clone_size: few; j_call: TRBJ2-1; cdr3_nt: TGCAGTGCCCCACCTCTAGCGGGGGGGCTTGATGAGCAGTTCTTC; cdr3_aa: CSAPPLAGGLDEQFF